The 28 T cell receptor beta chains below come from one sample, sequenced in a study of blood T cell repertoires in COVID-19. The protocol was immunoSEQ multiplex PCR, while the TCRdb copy is restricted to in-frame clones and leaves out a portion. Of around 260,000 clones listed, around 92% are singletons. Sequencing was carried out using peripheral blood. The source is a person under 30 with COVID-19, enrolled during active disease.

The chain links TRBV7-9 to TRBJ2-1; 13 bases match TRBD2. J was trimmed by 7 bases and V by 4 bases; bases with no gene match: 4. CDR3 size: 15 residues. CDR1 is SEHNR, CDR2 FQNEAQ, per germline (reference sequence). CDR3 sequence: CASSWGLAGINEQFF. CDR3 nucleotides: TGTGCCAGCAGCTGGGGACTAGCGGGAATTAATGAGCAGTTCTTC. Using reference TRBV7-9 and TRBJ2-1 for the parts outside the CDR3, the full variable domain is DTGVSQNPRHKITKRGQNVTFRCDPISEHNRLYWYRQTLGQGPEFLTYFQNEAQLEKSRLLSDRFSAERPKGSFSTLEIQRTEQGDSAMYLCASSWGLAGINEQFFGPGTRLTVL.

The chain uses TRBV9 and TRBJ1-1, with unresolved D. The length of the CDR3 is 15 residues. The ends were cut back, 0 bases at V and 3 bases at J, with 12 bases in the middle. Germline CDR1 is SGDLS and CDR2 is YYNGEE. CDR3 protein: CASSVAEEAHTEAFF. Here the CDR3 DNA reads TGTGCCAGCAGCGTAGCTGAAGAGGCCCACACTGAAGCTTTCTTT. The variable domain in full, with the rest retrieved from reference TRBV9 and TRBJ1-1, is DSGVTQTPKHLITATGQRVTLRCSPRSGDLSVYWYQQSLDQGLQFLIQYYNGEERAKGNILERFSAQQFPDLHSELNLSSLELGDSALYFCASSVAEEAHTEAFFGQGTRLTVV.

This clone was seen only once. The rearrangement links TRBV6-2 or TRBV6-3 to TRBJ2-1, with TRBD2 matching 9 bases. The CDR3 is 15 amino acids. V dropped 5 bases and J dropped 2; count of bases not matched to a gene: 4. Germline V gene data show CDR1 as MNHEY and CDR2 as SVGEGT. The CDR3 nucleotides read TGTGCCAGCAGTATAGCGGGGGTAACCTACAATGAGCAGTTCTTC. Residues: CASSIAGVTYNEQFF.

The V and J genes are TRBV19 and TRBJ2-1; a weak D match, TRBD2 (6 bases). This CDR3 comprises 14 residues. Trimming took 6 bases from V and 1 from J, leaving 10 bases between them. Germline V gene lookup returns CDR1 LNHDA and CDR2 SQIVND (reference sequence). CDR3 nucleotide sequence: TGTGCCAGTAGAGTGGAGGGATCCTACAATGAGCAGTTCTTC. It translates to CASRVEGSYNEQFF.

Here the CDR3 DNA reads TGCGCCAGTTCCAGACAGGGGAACGATGGCTACACCTTC. It translates to CASSRQGNDGYTF. The V and J genes are TRBV5-1 and TRBJ1-2, with TRBD1 matching over 8 bases. V lost 8 bases, J lost 6 bases, and 9 bases stayed unmatched. The CDR3 totals 13 residues. The germline V gene has CDR1 SGHRS and CDR2 YFSETQ.

This chain uses TRBV7-2 with TRBJ1-2; 9 nucleotides match TRBD1. This CDR3 spans 15 amino acids. Trimming at V came to 6 bases and at J to 5 bases, leaving 10 bases not matched to a gene. CDR1 SGHTA and CDR2 FQGNSA come from the germline V gene. The CDR3 sequence is CASSLKGGQGYGYTF. The CDR3 DNA is TGTGCCAGCAGTTTAAAAGGGGGACAGGGTTATGGCTACACCTTC.

The rearrangement links TRBV28 to TRBJ1-5; 7 bases line up with TRBD1. This CDR3 comprises 14 residues. J lost 6 bases, V lost 6 bases, and 8 bases had no gene match. Germline assignment: CDR1 MDHEN and CDR2 SYDVKM. Here the CDR3 reads CASSLGQLGQPQHF. The CDR3 DNA is TGTGCCAGCAGCCTGGGACAGTTGGGTCAGCCCCAGCATTTT.

This chain uses TRBV6-2 or TRBV6-3 with TRBJ2-7, with TRBD2 identical over 9 bases. The CDR3 totals 14 residues. Germline values: CDR1 MNHEY, CDR2 SVGEGT. The trim removed 4 bases at V and 3 bases at J, leaving 4 bases unmatched. The CDR3 spells CASSLAGVNYEQYF. The DNA of the CDR3 is TGTGCCAGCAGTTTAGCGGGAGTTAACTACGAGCAGTACTTC.

The rearrangement uses TRBV3-1 (or the pseudogene TRBV3-2) and TRBJ2-6; TRBD1 agrees at 7 bases. Germline V gene sequence: CDR1 LGHDT, CDR2 YNNKEL (reference sequence). This CDR3 comprises 16 residues. V was clipped by 3 bases and J by 0 bases; unmatched bases: 2. The CDR3 DNA is TGTGCCAGCAGCCAGGACAGGCCCTCTGGGGCCAACGTCCTGACTTTC. This translates into CASSQDRPSGANVLTF.

The chain joins TRBV18 to TRBJ2-5; possibly TRBD2 for D (6 bases). Germline V gene lookup returns CDR1 KGHSH and CDR2 LQKENI. CDR3 length: 14 amino acids. V was shortened by 6 bases and J by 5 bases, with 16 bases between the two germline ends. The chain's CDR3 is CASSPRRARETQYF. The CDR3 DNA sequence: TGTGCCAGCTCCCCTAGGAGGGCCCGTGAGACCCAGTACTTC.

The gene calls are TRBV4-1 and TRBJ1-1; D is unresolved. CDR1 is MGHRA and CDR2 is YSYEKL in the germline V gene. The CDR3 totals 15 residues. V lost 1 base, J lost 1 base, and 10 bases lay in between. CDR3 DNA: TGCGCCAGCAGCCAAGCCGGGAACCCGAACACTGAAGCTTTCTTT. Encoded protein: CASSQAGNPNTEAFF.

DNA for the CDR3: TGTGCCAGCAGTTTAGGCGGTAGCGGGAGATTCGAGCAGTACTTC. Translation gives CASSLGGSGRFEQYF. This sequence joins TRBV27 and TRBJ2-7; 9 bases match TRBD2. V gave up 2 bases and J gave up 6 bases; unmatched junction bases: 8. The CDR3 has 15 residues. CDR1 is MNHEY, CDR2 SMNVEV, per germline (reference sequence).

The gene calls are TRBV9 and TRBJ2-2; D possibly corresponds to TRBD1 (6 bases). V shed 3 bases and J shed 3 bases, with 15 bases lying between them. The germline CDR1 and CDR2 sequences are SGDLS and YYNGEE. The CDR3 has 16 residues. CDR3 loop: CASSANREDDTGELFF. The DNA of the CDR3 is TGTGCCAGCAGCGCTAACAGGGAAGATGACACCGGGGAGCTGTTTTTT.

The chain recombines TRBV7-2 with TRBJ2-2; D is possibly TRBD1 (6 bases). This CDR3 spans 15 amino acids. Trimming pared 1 base from V and 4 bases from J, leaving 10 bases between. From germline, CDR1 is SGHTA and CDR2 FQGNSA. The CDR3: CASSLGTGSTGELFF. The CDR3 DNA follows: TGTGCCAGCAGCTTAGGAACAGGGAGCACCGGGGAGCTGTTTTTT.

The genes are TRBV28 and TRBJ1-1; 7 nucleotides align to TRBD1. Germline loops: CDR1 MDHEN, CDR2 SYDVKM. The CDR3 length is 17 residues. V dropped 1 base and J dropped 5; count of bases not matched to a gene: 13. Written as DNA, the CDR3 is TGTGCCAGCAGTTTATCACGACTCTACGACAGGGCAACTGAAGCTTTCTTT. Amino acids: CASSLSRLYDRATEAFF.

The chain uses TRBV28 and TRBJ2-1, with 9 bases lining up with TRBD2. Trimming removed 4 bases from V and 7 bases from J; junction bases left unmatched: 5. The CDR3 extends over 14 amino acids. Germline CDR1 reads MDHEN; CDR2 reads SYDVKM. The CDR3 loop reads CASSSGTSRNEQFF. In DNA form, the CDR3 reads TGTGCCAGCAGTTCGGGGACTAGCCGAAATGAGCAGTTCTTC.

This rearrangement joins TRBV7-8 to TRBJ2-1, with D unclear. Germline V CDR1 and CDR2: SGHVS, FQNEAQ. The CDR3 loop spans 13 amino acids. Trimming stripped 5 bases from V and 8 bases from J, with 13 bases between. The DNA of the CDR3 is TGTGCCAGCAGCCGACGCGGAAGTGATGAGCAGTTCTTC. It yields the protein CASSRRGSDEQFF.

The V gene is TRBV6-5, the J gene TRBJ1-3, with D hard to call. From germline, CDR1 is MNHEY and CDR2 SVGAGI. The V gene lost 5 bases and the J gene lost 3 bases, with 2 bases spanning the gap. The CDR3 is made up of 11 amino acids. CDR3 region: CASSHGNTIYF. CDR3 coding DNA: TGTGCCAGCAGTCATGGAAACACCATATATTTT.

This clone showed up just once. The rearrangement links TRBV12-5 to TRBJ2-1; D is unclear. Trimming stripped 0 bases from V and 0 bases from J, with 9 bases between. Germline CDR1 LGHNT, CDR2 FRNRAP. This CDR3 has 16 residues. The CDR3 here is CASGLVAGFSYNEQFF. The CDR3 region has the DNA TGTGCTAGTGGTTTGGTTGCCGGGTTCTCCTACAATGAGCAGTTCTTC. Looking up the rest from reference TRBV12-5 and TRBJ2-1 gives the full variable domain: DARVTQTPRHKVTEMGQEVTMRCQPILGHNTVFWYRQTMMQGLELLAYFRNRAPLDDSGMPKDRFSAEMPDATLATLKIQPSEPRDSAVYFCASGLVAGFSYNEQFFGPGTRLTVL.

This chain uses TRBV28 with TRBJ1-4; D gene uncertain. The germline gives CDR1 MDHEN, CDR2 SYDVKM. The CDR3 is 14 amino acids. Trimming cost V 6 bases and J 10 bases, with 18 bases left between them. As DNA, the CDR3 is TGTGCCAGCAGCGAGGGCCCTTATCTTGGAAAACTGTTTTTT. Protein: CASSEGPYLGKLFF.

This chain joins TRBV4-1 and TRBJ2-5; 8 nucleotides align to TRBD2. Germline loops: CDR1 MGHRA, CDR2 YSYEKL. Trimming removed 0 bases from V and 5 bases from J; junction bases left unmatched: 5. This CDR3 is 15 amino acids long. In DNA, the CDR3 is TGCGCCAGCAGCCAAGAAAGGACTAGCCTGGAGACCCAGTACTTC. Amino acid sequence: CASSQERTSLETQYF.

This clone was seen once. CDR3 nucleotides: TGTGCCAGCAGCCTCGTCGAGGACGGAGGATCGGCCAATGAGCAGTTCTTC. It translates to CASSLVEDGGSANEQFF. V usage is TRBV7-9 and J usage is TRBJ2-1; the D gene is possibly TRBD2 (5 bases). Trimming took off 5 bases at V and 6 bases at J, with 23 bases between the two ends. Germline V gene sequence: CDR1 SEHNR, CDR2 FQNEAQ (reference sequence). The CDR3 has 17 residues.

This chain links TRBV5-5 with TRBJ2-5; tentatively, D is TRBD2 (6 bases). CDR3 length: 13 residues. The ends were cut back, 2 bases at V and 2 bases at J, with 7 bases in the middle. Germline lookup yields CDR1 SGHKS and CDR2 YYEKEE (reference sequence). Written as DNA, the CDR3 is TGTGCCAGCAGCTTACGGGGGCAAGAGACCCAGTACTTC. Translating it yields CASSLRGQETQYF. Combining the CDR3 with reference TRBV5-5 and TRBJ2-5 gives the whole variable domain DAGVTQSPTHLIKTRGQQVTLRCSPISGHKSVSWYQQVLGQGPQFIFQYYEKEERGRGNFPDRFSARQFPNYSSELNVNALLLGDSALYLCASSLRGQETQYFGPGTRLLVL.

The chain carries TRBV10-3 and TRBJ2-2; D may be TRBD2 (7 bases). Trimming pared 6 bases from V and 4 bases from J, leaving 15 bases between. Germline loops: CDR1 ENHRY, CDR2 SYGVKD. The CDR3 extends over 15 amino acids. CDR3 region: CAIRRGGESTGELFF. As DNA, the CDR3 is TGTGCCATCAGGAGGGGGGGAGAGAGCACCGGGGAGCTGTTTTTT.

DNA for the CDR3: TGTGCCAGCAGTTACTTCAGGGACAACTCCTACGAGCAGTACTTC. Translation: CASSYFRDNSYEQYF. V usage is TRBV6-5 and J usage is TRBJ2-7; D possibly corresponds to TRBD1 (6 bases). Trimming left V 1 base short and J 0 bases short, with 10 bases between. Germline V gives CDR1 MNHEY, CDR2 SVGAGI. This CDR3 is built from 15 residues.

The chain carries TRBV19 and TRBJ1-6; D might be TRBD1 (5 bases). The germline V and J ends were trimmed by 7 bases and 0 bases, with 10 bases remaining between them. There are 15 residues in the CDR3. Germline V gene lookup returns CDR1 LNHDA and CDR2 SQIVND (reference sequence). The CDR3 sequence is CASNSRDSYNSPLHF. DNA for the CDR3: TGTGCCAGTAACTCCAGGGACTCCTATAATTCACCCCTCCACTTT.

The V and J genes are TRBV5-1 and TRBJ1-1; D unclear. Trimming left V 5 bases short and J 0 bases short, with 17 bases between. Germline V gives CDR1 SGHRS, CDR2 YFSETQ. This CDR3 region has 16 residues. CDR3 region: CASSLAEGFVNTEAFF. The CDR3 DNA reads as TGCGCCAGCAGTCTAGCCGAAGGGTTCGTGAACACTGAAGCTTTCTTT.

V and J are TRBV4-2 and TRBJ2-7; tentatively, D is TRBD1 (6 bases). The length of the CDR3 is 15 residues. The ends were cut back, 4 bases at V and 2 bases at J, with 15 bases in the middle. CDR1 is LGHNA, CDR2 YNFKEQ, per germline. The CDR3 region has the DNA TGTGCCAGCAGCCGAACCGGGACATCCACCTACGAGCAGTACTTC. Protein sequence: CASSRTGTSTYEQYF.